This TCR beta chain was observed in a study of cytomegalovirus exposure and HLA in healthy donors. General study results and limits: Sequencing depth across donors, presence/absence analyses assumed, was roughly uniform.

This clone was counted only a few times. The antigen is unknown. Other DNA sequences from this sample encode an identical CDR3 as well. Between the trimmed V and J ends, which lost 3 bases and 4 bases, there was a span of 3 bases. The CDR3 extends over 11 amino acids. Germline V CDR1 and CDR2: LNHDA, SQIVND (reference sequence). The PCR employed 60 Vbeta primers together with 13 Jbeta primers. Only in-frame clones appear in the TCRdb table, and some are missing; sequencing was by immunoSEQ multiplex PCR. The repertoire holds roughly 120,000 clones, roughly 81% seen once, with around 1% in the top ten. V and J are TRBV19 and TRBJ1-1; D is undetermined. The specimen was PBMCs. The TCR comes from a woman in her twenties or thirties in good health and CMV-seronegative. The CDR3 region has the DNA TGTGCCAGTAGTATCCTCACTGAAGCTTTCTTT. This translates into CASSILTEAFF.